The 15 T cell receptor beta chains reported below all come from one sample, sequenced in a study of control samples from healthy donors and cancer patients. TCRdb keeps only in-frame clones here, not all; method: immunoSEQ multiplex PCR. The sample lists roughly 68,000 clones, 75% to 85% seen once, with approximately 14% in the top ten. The material sequenced was blood. The receptors here all came from a man aged 60 to 75 in good health.

This clone was recorded only once. V usage is TRBV7-8 and J usage is TRBJ2-7, with 8 bases fitting TRBD2. The junction had 10 bases not matched to a gene; V was cut back by 5 bases and J by 4 bases. This CDR3 contains 15 residues. Germline values: CDR1 SGHVS, CDR2 FQNEAQ. CDR3 nucleotide sequence: TGTGCCAGCAGCCGAGCGGGGGAAGCTAGGTACGAGCAGTACTTC. This gives the protein CASSRAGEARYEQYF.

In DNA form, the CDR3 reads TGCGCCAGCAGCTTGGATCGGGGAGGCCCAGATACGCAGTATTTT. Translating it yields CASSLDRGGPDTQYF. The chain links TRBV5-1 to TRBJ2-3, with D maybe TRBD2 (6 bases). The V end was cut by 0 bases, the J end by 4 bases, with 12 bases between. CDR3 size: 15 residues. The germline gives CDR1 SGHRS, CDR2 YFSETQ.

The chain carries TRBV30 and TRBJ2-2; D assignment may be TRBD1 or TRBD2 (5 bases each). Germline CDR1 reads GTSNPN; CDR2 reads SVGIG (reference sequence). Trimming shortened V by 2 bases and J by 5 bases, and 9 bases separated the two germline ends. The CDR3 has 13 residues. CDR3 coding DNA: TGTGCCTGGAGTCTGGGGGAGACCGGGGAGCTGTTTTTT. It yields the protein CAWSLGETGELFF. Supplemented by reference TRBV30 and TRBJ2-2, the full variable domain reads SQTIHQWPATLVQPVGSPLSLECTVEGTSNPNLYWYRQAAGRGLQLLFYSVGIGQISSEVPQNLSASRPQDRQFILSSKKLLLSDSGFYLCAWSLGETGELFFGEGSRLTVL.

The chain recombines TRBV6-2 or TRBV6-3 with TRBJ1-2, with D uncertain. Germline values: CDR1 MNHEY, CDR2 SVGEGT. CDR3 length: 15 residues. V shed 5 bases and J shed 0 bases, with 13 bases lying between them. The CDR3 region is CASSPWTETNYGYTF. CDR3 in DNA: TGTGCCAGCAGTCCATGGACGGAAACTAACTATGGCTACACCTTC.

This chain joins TRBV6-5 and TRBJ1-3; unclear D gene. The germline V gene has CDR1 MNHEY and CDR2 SVGAGI. This CDR3 is built from 16 residues. Deletions cut 0 bases from V and 2 bases from J, with 11 bases between. The DNA for the CDR3 is TGTGCCAGCAGTTACTCGAAAGTCACAGCTGGAAACACCATATATTTT. It specifies CASSYSKVTAGNTIYF.

The rearrangement uses TRBV6-1 and TRBJ2-3; 15 bases are shared with TRBD2. Germline loops: CDR1 MNHNS, CDR2 SASEGT. The CDR3 is made up of 16 amino acids. With 4 bases clipped from V and 5 bases from J, the junction kept 4 bases outside the gene matches. The CDR3 sequence is CASSAGLAGGQDTQYF. The CDR3 DNA reads as TGTGCCAGCAGTGCCGGACTAGCGGGAGGGCAAGATACGCAGTATTTT.

The chain uses TRBV24-1 and TRBJ1-5; D possibly corresponds to TRBD1 (5 bases). The CDR3 is made up of 18 amino acids. Germline V lookup: CDR1 KGHDR, CDR2 SFDVKD. Trimming shortened V by 2 bases and J by 0 bases, and 16 bases separated the two germline ends. CDR3 in DNA: TGTGCCACCAGTGATTCCGCGGGGCCGGGGTATAGCAATCAGCCCCAGCATTTT. Translating gives CATSDSAGPGYSNQPQHF.

The V and J genes are TRBV5-4 and TRBJ2-7; TRBD2 aligns across 7 bases. Germline lookup yields CDR1 SGHNT and CDR2 YYREEE (reference sequence). Germline trimming cut 4 bases from V and 2 bases from J; bases unmatched to any gene: 12. The CDR3 has 16 residues. CDR3 residues: CASSPLGASGTYEQYF. In nucleotides, the CDR3 is TGTGCCAGCAGCCCCCTCGGTGCTAGCGGAACCTACGAGCAGTACTTC.

This rearrangement joins TRBV28 to TRBJ1-2; 10 positions match TRBD1. After removal of 5 bases from V and 5 bases from J, the junction contained 8 bases not matched to a gene. This CDR3 has 15 amino acids. Germline V gene data show CDR1 as MDHEN and CDR2 as SYDVKM. The CDR3 DNA reads TGTGCCAGCAGTCCCGGGACAGGGGAGGTGTATGGCTACACCTTC. This gives the protein CASSPGTGEVYGYTF.

The chain combines TRBV7-2 with TRBJ2-3; D gene ambiguous. The CDR3 extends over 12 amino acids. V was pared by 4 bases and J by 1 base, with 3 bases between. Per germline, CDR1 SGHTA and CDR2 FQGNSA. CDR3 in amino acids: CASSSRTDTQYF. CDR3 nucleotide sequence: TGTGCCAGCAGCTCACGCACAGATACGCAGTATTTT.

This sequence joins TRBV28 and TRBJ2-7, with TRBD1 matching 10 bases. The CDR3 length is 16 residues. Germline assignment: CDR1 MDHEN and CDR2 SYDVKM. V shed 3 bases and J 5 bases; nucleotides not matched to a gene: 10. The CDR3 DNA reads as TGTGCCAGCAGTTTGGGCCGGGGACAGGGGTTCAACGAGCAGTACTTC. This sequence encodes CASSLGRGQGFNEQYF.

The V call is TRBV6-4, the J call TRBJ2-1, with 9 bases matching TRBD2. The CDR3 consists of 13 residues. Unmatched junction bases numbered 4, after V lost 5 bases and J lost 8 bases. CDR1 MRHNA and CDR2 SNTAGT come from the germline V gene. The CDR3, as DNA: TGTGCCAGCAGTCTGACTAGCGGATATGAGCAGTTCTTC. This codes for CASSLTSGYEQFF.

The chain is built from TRBV5-4 and TRBJ1-6; unclear D gene. This CDR3 comprises 14 residues. V dropped 0 bases and J dropped 7 bases, with 8 bases sitting between them. Germline V CDR1 and CDR2: SGHNT, YYREEE (reference sequence). CDR3 sequence reads: CASSLAGINSPLHF. The CDR3 region has the DNA TGTGCCAGCAGCTTGGCGGGCATAAATTCACCCCTCCACTTT.

The chain joins TRBV6-5 to TRBJ2-5, with 8 bases aligning to TRBD2. V was pared by 0 bases and J by 5 bases, with 5 bases of the junction left unmatched. The CDR3 runs to 15 residues. The germline CDR1 and CDR2 sequences are MNHEY and SVGAGI. The CDR3, as DNA: TGTGCCAGCAGTTACTCGATAAGCGGGAGTGAGACCCAGTACTTC. Translated: CASSYSISGSETQYF.

The chain links TRBV11-2 to TRBJ2-5; D unresolved. The last part of the DNA fits TRBJ2-7 better; the J call may be wrong. The CDR3 is made up of 16 amino acids. Germline V gene data show CDR1 as SGHAT and CDR2 as FQNNGV. The CDR3 bases are TGTGCCAGCAGCTCCCCTGGCAGACCCTACTCCTACGAGCAGTACTTC. It encodes CASSSPGRPYSYEQYF.